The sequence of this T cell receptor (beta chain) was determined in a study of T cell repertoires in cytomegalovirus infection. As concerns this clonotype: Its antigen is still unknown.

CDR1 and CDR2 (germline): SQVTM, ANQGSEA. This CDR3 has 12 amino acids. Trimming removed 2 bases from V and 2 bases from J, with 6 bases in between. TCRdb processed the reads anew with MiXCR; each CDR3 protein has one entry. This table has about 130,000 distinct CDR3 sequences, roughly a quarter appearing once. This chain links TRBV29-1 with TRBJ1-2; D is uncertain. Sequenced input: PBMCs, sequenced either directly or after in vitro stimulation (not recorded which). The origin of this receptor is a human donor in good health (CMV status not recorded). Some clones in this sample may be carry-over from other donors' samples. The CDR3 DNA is TGCAGCGTTGAACCGGGGAACTATGGCTACACCTTC. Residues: CSVEPGNYGYTF.